This T cell receptor beta chain was captured by sequencing in a study of vaccination and CD4 T cells after COVID-19. An Oncomine TCR Beta short-read assay was used to sequence the DNA from cultured CD4+ T cells. MiXCR, run by TCRdb on the PCR reads, gives a single entry per CDR3 protein. The data show around 4,200 distinct CDR3 sequences, with approximately 35% seen just once and less than 30% held by the top ten. The CDR3 loop spans 15 amino acids. From germline, CDR1 is SGDLS and CDR2 YYNGEE. J was trimmed by 0 bases and V by 3 bases; bases with no gene match: 5. The treatment is: approximately 9-day PBMC culture with coronavirus spike peptide pools or control peptides (ViraFEST assay). During the years 2011-2018, before the COVID-19 pandemic, the unexposed donor's CD4+ T cells were collected. Overall study results and limits: SARS-CoV-2-reactive clonotypes rose nonsignificantly, with the median going from about 20 to 38. Among those convalescent, a median about 90% of reactive clones emerged solely post-vaccination.

In regard to this clonotype: Its antigen is undetermined.

This receptor was identified in a human donor in good health. This sequence joins TRBV9 and TRBJ1-1; 7 nucleotides agree with TRBD1. What was sequenced was CD4+ T cells from blood, cultured in vitro. The CDR3 DNA follows: TGTGCCAGCAGCGGAAGACAGGGATTGAACACTGAAGCTTTCTTT. Amino acids: CASSGRQGLNTEAFF.